This T cell receptor (beta chain) is from a study of cytomegalovirus exposure and HLA in healthy donors. Germline values: CDR1 SGDLS, CDR2 YYNGEE. The CDR3 runs to 16 residues. The V gene lost 1 base and the J gene lost 2 bases, with 10 bases spanning the gap. A note on this clone: The antigen remains unidentified.

The data were produced by immunoSEQ multiplex PCR, yet TCRdb's version contains in-frame clones alone and is incomplete. The sample yields about 140,000 clones, approximately 86% seen once. Regarding the study as a whole: Cytomegalovirus association was assigned to about 150 TCR beta chains.

The rearrangement joins TRBV9 to TRBJ2-6; D might be TRBD1 (6 bases). The source material was PBMCs. The TCR comes from a young man in good health and CMV-seropositive. CDR3 sequence reads: CASSVPNRAGANVLTF. The CDR3, as DNA: TGTGCCAGCAGCGTACCTAACAGGGCTGGGGCCAACGTCCTGACTTTC.